A selection of T cell receptor beta chains follows, all from one sample in a study of CD8+CD57+ T cells in acquired aplastic anemia. TCRdb used MiXCR to reprocess the reads, holding one entry per CDR3 protein. The sample contains about 160,000 distinct CDR3 sequences, around half of which appear only once. The specimen sequenced was sorted CD4+, CD8+, or CD8+CD57+ T cells (not recorded which) from PBMCs. The receptors were gathered from a human donor with aplastic anemia. Both conserved end residues are part of each CDR3. The order of the fields is clone size, J gene, D gene, V gene, CDR3 DNA, CDR3 protein. The D gene is left open where the match is weak. Part of the rows lack a size; the others show once, few, many or a class for expanded clones.

clone size: many; J gene: TRBJ2-4; D gene: TRBD2; V gene: TRBV7-2; CDR3 DNA: TGTGCCAGCAGCTTGGGGGGGGAAAACATTCAGTACTTC; CDR3 protein: CASSLGGENIQYF
clone size: many; J gene: TRBJ1-4; D gene: -; V gene: TRBV12-3/TRBV12-4; CDR3 DNA: TGTGCCAGCAGCGACCCCCCGGGGCGGAATGAAAAACTGTTTTTT; CDR3 protein: CASSDPPGRNEKLFF
clone size: few; J gene: TRBJ1-6; D gene: -; V gene: TRBV11-3; CDR3 DNA: TGTGCCAGCAGCGGTGGGGGTAATTCACCCCTCCACTTT; CDR3 protein: CASSGGGNSPLHF
clone size: -; J gene: TRBJ1-1; D gene: -; V gene: TRBV7-2; CDR3 DNA: TGTGCCAGCAGCTCCGGGGGGACTGAAGCTTTCTTT; CDR3 protein: CASSSGGTEAFF
clone size: -; J gene: TRBJ1-2; D gene: -; V gene: TRBV24-1; CDR3 DNA: TGTGCCACCAGGGACCGGGACACCTTATCAGGCTACACCTTC; CDR3 protein: CATRDRDTLSGYTF
clone size: -; J gene: TRBJ2-2; D gene: -; V gene: TRBV7-9; CDR3 DNA: TGTGCCAGCAGCTTAGTAGACTCCGGGGAGCTGTTTTTT; CDR3 protein: CASSLVDSGELFF
clone size: many; J gene: TRBJ2-7; D gene: TRBD2; V gene: TRBV5-1; CDR3 DNA: TGCGCCAGCAGCTCAATAGCGGGAACATCCTACGAGCAGTACTTC; CDR3 protein: CASSSIAGTSYEQYF
clone size: -; J gene: TRBJ2-7; D gene: -; V gene: TRBV11-3; CDR3 DNA: TGTGCCAGCAGCTTAGGAGGGGACGTTTGGTCCTTC; CDR3 protein: CASSLGGDVWSF
clone size: few; J gene: TRBJ1-1; D gene: TRBD1; V gene: TRBV7-9; CDR3 DNA: TGTGCCAGCAGCTTCATACAGGGGACTGAAGCTTTCTTT; CDR3 protein: CASSFIQGTEAFF
clone size: -; J gene: TRBJ2-3; D gene: -; V gene: TRBV15; CDR3 DNA: TGTGCCACCAGCAGAGACTGGGAAGATACGCAGTATTTT; CDR3 protein: CATSRDWEDTQYF
clone size: -; J gene: TRBJ1-6; D gene: -; V gene: TRBV5-1; CDR3 DNA: TGCGCCAGCAGCTTGGAAGAGGGTGGGCGTTCACCCCTCCACTTT; CDR3 protein: CASSLEEGGRSPLHF
clone size: many; J gene: TRBJ2-7; D gene: -; V gene: TRBV12-5; CDR3 DNA: TGTGCTAGTGGTTTGGGCCAGGGGGGCGAGCAGTACTTC; CDR3 protein: CASGLGQGGEQYF
clone size: -; J gene: TRBJ2-5; D gene: -; V gene: TRBV16; CDR3 DNA: TGTGCCAGCAGCCAAGTATTGGCTAGAGAAGAGACCCAGTACTTC; CDR3 protein: CASSQVLAREETQYF
clone size: -; J gene: TRBJ1-4; D gene: -; V gene: TRBV15; CDR3 DNA: TGTGCCACCAGCAGAGATAATGGGGGGTTT; CDR3 protein: CATSRDNGGF
clone size: many; J gene: TRBJ2-1; D gene: -; V gene: TRBV7-9; CDR3 DNA: TGTGCCAGCAGCCTCAGAGACAGTACCCATGAGCAGTTCTTC; CDR3 protein: CASSLRDSTHEQFF
clone size: many; J gene: TRBJ1-3; D gene: TRBD1; V gene: TRBV5-1; CDR3 DNA: TGCGCCAGCAGCGTACTCACGGGACAGTCTGGAAACACCATATATTTT; CDR3 protein: CASSVLTGQSGNTIYF
clone size: many; J gene: TRBJ2-7; D gene: -; V gene: TRBV6-1; CDR3 DNA: TGTGCCAGCAGTGAAGGGCTAGCTCTTTACGAGCAGTACTTC; CDR3 protein: CASSEGLALYEQYF
clone size: -; J gene: TRBJ2-1; D gene: -; V gene: TRBV12-3/TRBV12-4; CDR3 DNA: TGTGCCAGCAGTTTCGGCGGGGCCGGGTTCAATGGGCAGTTCTTC; CDR3 protein: CASSFGGAGFNGQFF
clone size: -; J gene: TRBJ2-5; D gene: TRBD1; V gene: TRBV24-1; CDR3 DNA: TGTGCCACCAGTGATTGGGACAGGCAAGGGACCCAGTACTTC; CDR3 protein: CATSDWDRQGTQYF
clone size: many; J gene: TRBJ2-3; D gene: -; V gene: TRBV6-4; CDR3 DNA: TGTGCCAGCAGGATGGGGGAAAACACAGATACGCAGTATTTT; CDR3 protein: CASRMGENTDTQYF
clone size: -; J gene: TRBJ1-1; D gene: -; V gene: TRBV12-3/TRBV12-4; CDR3 DNA: TGTGCCAGCAAAATGGGCCCCCAGAACACTGGAGCTTTCTTT; CDR3 protein: CASKMGPQNTGAFF
clone size: many; J gene: TRBJ1-1; D gene: -; V gene: TRBV12-3/TRBV12-4; CDR3 DNA: TGTGCCAGCAGCCCGGGGGGACGAGGAAGAGCTTTCTTT; CDR3 protein: CASSPGGRGRAFF
clone size: -; J gene: TRBJ2-7; D gene: -; V gene: TRBV15; CDR3 DNA: TGTGCCACCAGCAGAGAGGGCGGTTTCTCCTACGAGCGGTACTTC; CDR3 protein: CATSREGGFSYERYF
clone size: few; J gene: TRBJ2-5; D gene: -; V gene: TRBV19; CDR3 DNA: TGTGCCAGTAGTGAACAGGGAGGAGAGACCCAGTACTTC; CDR3 protein: CASSEQGGETQYF
clone size: once; J gene: TRBJ1-6; D gene: TRBD1; V gene: TRBV10-3; CDR3 DNA: TGTGCCATCAGCCGGGGACAGGGGGATTCACCCCTCCACTTT; CDR3 protein: CAISRGQGDSPLHF
clone size: -; J gene: TRBJ2-7; D gene: TRBD2; V gene: TRBV20-1; CDR3 DNA: TGCAGTGCTAGGGATACCGGACTAGCGGGAGGCTACGAGCAGTACTTC; CDR3 protein: CSARDTGLAGGYEQYF
clone size: -; J gene: TRBJ1-4; D gene: -; V gene: TRBV4-1; CDR3 DNA: TGCGCCAGCAGCCAAGATTATGGGGGAAAGGGTGAAAAACTGTTTTTT; CDR3 protein: CASSQDYGGKGEKLFF
clone size: many; J gene: TRBJ2-5; D gene: -; V gene: TRBV7-9; CDR3 DNA: TGTGCCACGCAGCGGGACCAAGAGACCCAGTACTTC; CDR3 protein: CATQRDQETQYF
clone size: many; J gene: TRBJ1-5; D gene: -; V gene: TRBV2; CDR3 DNA: TGTGCCAGCAGTGAGAGCGTTAGCGATCAGCCCCAGCATTTT; CDR3 protein: CASSESVSDQPQHF
clone size: -; J gene: TRBJ2-7; D gene: -; V gene: TRBV9; CDR3 DNA: TGTGCCAGCAGCGGCTTGGCGGCCAATGGCGAGCAGTACTTC; CDR3 protein: CASSGLAANGEQYF
clone size: -; J gene: TRBJ2-3; D gene: -; V gene: TRBV10-3; CDR3 DNA: TGTGCCATCAGTGGGCACGACTCTGATACGCAGTATTTT; CDR3 protein: CAISGHDSDTQYF
clone size: -; J gene: TRBJ2-7; D gene: -; V gene: TRBV12-3/TRBV12-4; CDR3 DNA: TGTGCCAGCAGTTCACAGGGCTGGGGCGAGCAGTACTTC; CDR3 protein: CASSSQGWGEQYF
clone size: -; J gene: TRBJ1-1; D gene: -; V gene: TRBV19; CDR3 DNA: TGTGCCAGTAGCTTGGGGGCGATTGGGACTGAAGCTTTCTTT; CDR3 protein: CASSLGAIGTEAFF
clone size: -; J gene: TRBJ2-1; D gene: TRBD2; V gene: TRBV19; CDR3 DNA: TGTGCCAGTACCCTATACAGCGGGAGTCCCAATGAGCAGTTCTTC; CDR3 protein: CASTLYSGSPNEQFF
clone size: many; J gene: TRBJ1-1; D gene: -; V gene: TRBV6-2/TRBV6-3; CDR3 DNA: TGTGCCAGCAGGATCTTAGGACAGAACACTGAAGCTTTCTTT; CDR3 protein: CASRILGQNTEAFF
clone size: -; J gene: TRBJ2-7; D gene: TRBD1; V gene: TRBV20-1; CDR3 DNA: TGCAGTGCTAGCGACAGGGGTTACGAGCAGTACTTC; CDR3 protein: CSASDRGYEQYF
clone size: many; J gene: TRBJ2-1; D gene: -; V gene: TRBV20-1; CDR3 DNA: TGCAGTGCTAGGAACCCAGGAGGGCCTGGTCTCAATGAGCAGTTCTTC; CDR3 protein: CSARNPGGPGLNEQFF